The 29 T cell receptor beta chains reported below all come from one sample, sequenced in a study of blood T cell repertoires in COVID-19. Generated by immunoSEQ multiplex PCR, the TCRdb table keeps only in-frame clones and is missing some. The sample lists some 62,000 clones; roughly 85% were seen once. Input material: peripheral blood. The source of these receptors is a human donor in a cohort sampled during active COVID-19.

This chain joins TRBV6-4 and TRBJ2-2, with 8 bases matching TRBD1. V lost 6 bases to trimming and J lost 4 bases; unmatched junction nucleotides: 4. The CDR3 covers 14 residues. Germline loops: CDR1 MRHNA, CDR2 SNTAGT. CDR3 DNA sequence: TGTGCCAGCAGAAGACAGGGGATCACCGGGGAGCTGTTTTTT. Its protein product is CASRRQGITGELFF.

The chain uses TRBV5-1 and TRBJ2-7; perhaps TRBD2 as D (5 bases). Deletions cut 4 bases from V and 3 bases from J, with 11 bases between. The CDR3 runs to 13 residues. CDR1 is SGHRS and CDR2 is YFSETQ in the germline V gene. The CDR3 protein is CASSPAGYYEQYF. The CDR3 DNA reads TGCGCCAGCAGCCCGGCGGGCTACTACGAGCAGTACTTC. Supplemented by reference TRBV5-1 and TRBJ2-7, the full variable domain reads KAGVTQTPRYLIKTRGQQVTLSCSPISGHRSVSWYQQTPGQGLQFLFEYFSETQRNKGNFPGRFSGRQFSNSRSEMNVSTLELGDSALYLCASSPAGYYEQYFGPGTRLTVT.

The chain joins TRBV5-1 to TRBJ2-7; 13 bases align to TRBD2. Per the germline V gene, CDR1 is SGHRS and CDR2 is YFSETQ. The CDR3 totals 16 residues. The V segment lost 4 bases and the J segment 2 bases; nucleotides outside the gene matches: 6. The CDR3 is CASSPRTSGSTYEQYF. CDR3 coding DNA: TGCGCCAGCAGCCCCCGGACTAGCGGGAGTACCTACGAGCAGTACTTC. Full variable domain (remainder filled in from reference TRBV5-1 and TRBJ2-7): KAGVTQTPRYLIKTRGQQVTLSCSPISGHRSVSWYQQTPGQGLQFLFEYFSETQRNKGNFPGRFSGRQFSNSRSEMNVSTLELGDSALYLCASSPRTSGSTYEQYFGPGTRLTVT.

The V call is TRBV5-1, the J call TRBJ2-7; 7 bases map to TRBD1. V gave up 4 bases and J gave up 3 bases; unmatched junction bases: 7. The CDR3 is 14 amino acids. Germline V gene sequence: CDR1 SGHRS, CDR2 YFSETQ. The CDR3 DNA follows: TGCGCCAGCAGCGGACAGGATACGGGCTACGAGCAGTACTTC. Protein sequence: CASSGQDTGYEQYF.

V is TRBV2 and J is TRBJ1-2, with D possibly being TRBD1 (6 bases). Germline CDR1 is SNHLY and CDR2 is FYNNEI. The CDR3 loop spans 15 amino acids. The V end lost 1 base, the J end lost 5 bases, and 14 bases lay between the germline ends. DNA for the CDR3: TGTGCCAGCAGTGAAGAGACAGGCCTGGGGTATGGCTACACCTTC. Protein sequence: CASSEETGLGYGYTF.

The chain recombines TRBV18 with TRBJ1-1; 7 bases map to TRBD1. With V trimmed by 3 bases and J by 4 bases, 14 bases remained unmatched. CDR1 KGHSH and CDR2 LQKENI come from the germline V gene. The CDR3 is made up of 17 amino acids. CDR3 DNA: TGTGCCAGCTCACCCGGACAGGTGGGGGCTGGTGTCACTGAAGCTTTCTTT. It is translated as CASSPGQVGAGVTEAFF.

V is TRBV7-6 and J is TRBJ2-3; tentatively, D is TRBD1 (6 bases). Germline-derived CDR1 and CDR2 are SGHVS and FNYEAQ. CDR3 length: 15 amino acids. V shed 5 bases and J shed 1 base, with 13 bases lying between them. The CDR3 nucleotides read TGTGCCAGCAGCCCTAACAGGGTTGGCACAGATACGCAGTATTTT. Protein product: CASSPNRVGTDTQYF.

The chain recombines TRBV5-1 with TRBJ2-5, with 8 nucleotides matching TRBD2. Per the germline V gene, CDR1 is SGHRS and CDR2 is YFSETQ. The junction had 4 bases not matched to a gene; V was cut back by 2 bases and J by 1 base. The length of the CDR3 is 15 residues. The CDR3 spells CASSLLAVSQETQYF. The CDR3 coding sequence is TGCGCCAGCAGCTTACTAGCGGTATCCCAAGAGACCCAGTACTTC.

The CDR3 region is CASRRTRYTEAFF. The DNA of the CDR3 is TGTGCCAGCAGACGAACAAGATACACTGAAGCTTTCTTT. The chain links TRBV28 to TRBJ1-1; the D is unclear. V lost 6 bases and J lost 3, with 11 bases in between. CDR3 length equals 13 residues. From germline, CDR1 is MDHEN and CDR2 SYDVKM.

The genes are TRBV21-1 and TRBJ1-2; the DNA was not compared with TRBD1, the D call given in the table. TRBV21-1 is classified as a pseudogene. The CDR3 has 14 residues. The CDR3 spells CASSKDSNSGGYTF. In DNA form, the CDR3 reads TGTGCCAGCAGCAAAGACAGCAACTCTGGTGGCTACACCTTC.

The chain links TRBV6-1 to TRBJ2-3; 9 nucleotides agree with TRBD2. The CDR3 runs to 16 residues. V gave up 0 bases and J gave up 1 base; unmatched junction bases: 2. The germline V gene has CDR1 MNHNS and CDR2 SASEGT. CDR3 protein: CASSEAVAGGTDTQYF. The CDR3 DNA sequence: TGTGCCAGCAGTGAAGCGGTAGCGGGAGGCACAGATACGCAGTATTTT.

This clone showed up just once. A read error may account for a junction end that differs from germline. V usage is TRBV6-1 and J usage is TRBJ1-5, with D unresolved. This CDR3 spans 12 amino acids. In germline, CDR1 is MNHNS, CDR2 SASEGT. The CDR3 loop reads CASSDYRLPSGF. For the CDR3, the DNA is TGTGCCAGCAGTGATTATCGTCTTCCCAGCGGGTTT.

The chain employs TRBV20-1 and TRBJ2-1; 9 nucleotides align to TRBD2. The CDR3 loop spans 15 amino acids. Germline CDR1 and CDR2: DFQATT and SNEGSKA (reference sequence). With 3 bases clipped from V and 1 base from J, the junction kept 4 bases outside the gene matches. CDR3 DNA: TGCAGTGCTAGTGGCGGGAGGGCTTCCTACAATGAGCAGTTCTTC. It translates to CSASGGRASYNEQFF.

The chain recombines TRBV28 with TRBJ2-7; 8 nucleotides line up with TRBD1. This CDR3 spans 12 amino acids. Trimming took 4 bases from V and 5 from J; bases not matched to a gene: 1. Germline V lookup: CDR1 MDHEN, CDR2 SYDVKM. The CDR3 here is CASSSTGDEQYF. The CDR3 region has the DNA TGTGCCAGCAGTTCGACAGGGGACGAGCAGTACTTC. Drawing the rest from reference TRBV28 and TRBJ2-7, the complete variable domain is DVKVTQSSRYLVKRTGEKVFLECVQDMDHENMFWYRQDPGLGLRLIYFSYDVKMKEKGDIPEGYSVSREKKERFSLILESASTNQTSMYLCASSSTGDEQYFGPGTRLTVT.

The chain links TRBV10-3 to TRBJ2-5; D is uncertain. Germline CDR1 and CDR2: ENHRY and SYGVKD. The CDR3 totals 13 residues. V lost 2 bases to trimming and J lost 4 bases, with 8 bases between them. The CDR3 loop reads CAISEPVPETQYF. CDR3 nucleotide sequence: TGTGCCATCAGTGAGCCAGTCCCAGAGACCCAGTACTTC.

CDR3 sequence reads: CARPRGHSQETQYF. The CDR3 DNA is TGTGCCAGACCAAGAGGACACTCCCAAGAGACCCAGTACTTC. The chain has TRBV27 and TRBJ2-5; the D gene is possibly TRBD1 (5 bases). The germline gives CDR1 MNHEY, CDR2 SMNVEV (reference sequence). This CDR3 contains 14 residues. V was trimmed by 9 bases and J by 1 base, leaving 15 bases between them.

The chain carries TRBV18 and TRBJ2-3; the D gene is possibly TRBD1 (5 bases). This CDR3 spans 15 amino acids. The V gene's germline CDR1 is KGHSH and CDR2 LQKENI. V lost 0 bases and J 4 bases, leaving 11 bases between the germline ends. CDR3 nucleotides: TGTGCCAGCTCACCACCGACCTGGGGCTCAGATACGCAGTATTTT. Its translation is CASSPPTWGSDTQYF. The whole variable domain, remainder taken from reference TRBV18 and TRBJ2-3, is NAGVMQNPRHLVRRRGQEARLRCSPMKGHSHVYWYRQLPEEGLKFMVYLQKENIIDESGMPKERFSAEFPKEGPSILRIQQVVRGDSAAYFCASSPPTWGSDTQYFGPGTRLTVL.

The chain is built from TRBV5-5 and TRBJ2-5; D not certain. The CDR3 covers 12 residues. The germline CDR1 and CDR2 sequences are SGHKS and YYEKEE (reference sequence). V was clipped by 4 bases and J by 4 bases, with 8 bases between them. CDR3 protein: CASSPVGETQYF. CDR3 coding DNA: TGTGCCAGCAGCCCCGTCGGAGAGACCCAGTACTTC.

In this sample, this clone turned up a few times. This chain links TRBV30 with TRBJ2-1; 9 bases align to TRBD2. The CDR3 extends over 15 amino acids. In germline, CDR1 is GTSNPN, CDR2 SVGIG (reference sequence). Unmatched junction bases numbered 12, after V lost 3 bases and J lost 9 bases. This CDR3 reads CAWSGPRGRAIEQFF. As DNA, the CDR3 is TGTGCCTGGAGCGGCCCTCGCGGGAGGGCCATTGAGCAGTTCTTC. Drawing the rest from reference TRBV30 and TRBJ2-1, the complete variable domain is SQTIHQWPATLVQPVGSPLSLECTVEGTSNPNLYWYRQAAGRGLQLLFYSVGIGQISSEVPQNLSASRPQDRQFILSSKKLLLSDSGFYLCAWSGPRGRAIEQFFGPGTRLTVL.

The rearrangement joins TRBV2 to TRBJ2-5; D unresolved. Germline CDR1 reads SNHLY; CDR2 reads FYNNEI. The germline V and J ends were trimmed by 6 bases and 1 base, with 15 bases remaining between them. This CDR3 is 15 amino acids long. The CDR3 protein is CASRPNGFGQETQYF. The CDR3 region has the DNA TGTGCCAGCAGACCGAACGGGTTTGGCCAAGAGACCCAGTACTTC.

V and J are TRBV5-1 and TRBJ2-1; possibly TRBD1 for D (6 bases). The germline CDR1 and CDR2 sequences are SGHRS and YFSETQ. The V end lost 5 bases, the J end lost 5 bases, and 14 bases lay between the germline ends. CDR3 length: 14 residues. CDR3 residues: CASRPGQGNNEQFF. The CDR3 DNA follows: TGCGCCAGCAGACCGGGACAAGGAAACAATGAGCAGTTCTTC. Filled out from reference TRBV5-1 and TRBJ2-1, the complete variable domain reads KAGVTQTPRYLIKTRGQQVTLSCSPISGHRSVSWYQQTPGQGLQFLFEYFSETQRNKGNFPGRFSGRQFSNSRSEMNVSTLELGDSALYLCASRPGQGNNEQFFGPGTRLTVL.

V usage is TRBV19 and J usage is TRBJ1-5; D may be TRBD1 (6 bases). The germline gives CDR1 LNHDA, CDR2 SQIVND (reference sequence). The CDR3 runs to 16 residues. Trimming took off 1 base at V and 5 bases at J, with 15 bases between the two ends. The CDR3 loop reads CASSIGQGRTDQPQHF. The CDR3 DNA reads TGTGCCAGTAGTATAGGGCAGGGGCGGACAGATCAGCCCCAGCATTTT.

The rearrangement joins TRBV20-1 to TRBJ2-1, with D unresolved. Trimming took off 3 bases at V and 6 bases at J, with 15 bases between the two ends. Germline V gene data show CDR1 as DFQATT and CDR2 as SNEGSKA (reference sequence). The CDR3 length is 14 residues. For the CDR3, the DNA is TGCAGTGCTAGTGCGAGTCGGGTGCTCAATGAGCAGTTCTTC. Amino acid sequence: CSASASRVLNEQFF.

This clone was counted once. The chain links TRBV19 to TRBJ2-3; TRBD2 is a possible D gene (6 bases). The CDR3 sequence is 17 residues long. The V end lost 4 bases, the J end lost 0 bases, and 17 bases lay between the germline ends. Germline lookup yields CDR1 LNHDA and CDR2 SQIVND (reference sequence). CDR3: CASSNDRTTPSTDTQYF. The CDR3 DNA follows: TGTGCCAGTAGTAATGATCGGACTACCCCTAGCACAGATACGCAGTATTTT.

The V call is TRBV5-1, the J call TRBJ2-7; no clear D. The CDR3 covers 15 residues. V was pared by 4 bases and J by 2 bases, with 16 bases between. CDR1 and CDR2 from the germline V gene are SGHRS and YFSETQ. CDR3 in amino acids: CASSPQANNAYEQYF. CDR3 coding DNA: TGCGCCAGCAGCCCACAAGCGAATAACGCCTACGAGCAGTACTTC.

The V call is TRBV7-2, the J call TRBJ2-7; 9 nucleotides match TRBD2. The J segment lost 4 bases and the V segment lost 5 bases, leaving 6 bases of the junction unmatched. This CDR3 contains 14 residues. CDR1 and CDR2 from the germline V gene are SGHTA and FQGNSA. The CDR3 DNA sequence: TGTGCCAGCAGCCATAGCGGGAGCCGGTACGAGCAGTACTTC. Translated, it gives CASSHSGSRYEQYF.

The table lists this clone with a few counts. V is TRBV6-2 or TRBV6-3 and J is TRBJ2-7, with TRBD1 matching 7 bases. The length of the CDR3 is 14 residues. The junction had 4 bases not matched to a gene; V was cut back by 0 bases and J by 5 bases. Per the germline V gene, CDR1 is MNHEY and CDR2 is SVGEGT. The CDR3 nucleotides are TGTGCCAGCAGTTACTCCGACAGGGTCAACGAGCAGTACTTC. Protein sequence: CASSYSDRVNEQYF.

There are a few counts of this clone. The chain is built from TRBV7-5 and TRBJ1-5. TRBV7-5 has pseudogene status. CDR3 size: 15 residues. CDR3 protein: CVRKVEGLWNQPQHF. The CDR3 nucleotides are TGTGTCAGAAAAGTCGAGGGATTGTGGAATCAGCCCCAGCATTTT.

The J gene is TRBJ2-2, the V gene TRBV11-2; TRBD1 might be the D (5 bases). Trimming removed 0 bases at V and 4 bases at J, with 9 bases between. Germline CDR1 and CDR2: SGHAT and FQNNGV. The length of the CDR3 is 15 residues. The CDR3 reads CASSLDSGPTGELFF. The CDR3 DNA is TGTGCCAGCAGCTTAGACTCAGGGCCCACCGGGGAGCTGTTTTTT.